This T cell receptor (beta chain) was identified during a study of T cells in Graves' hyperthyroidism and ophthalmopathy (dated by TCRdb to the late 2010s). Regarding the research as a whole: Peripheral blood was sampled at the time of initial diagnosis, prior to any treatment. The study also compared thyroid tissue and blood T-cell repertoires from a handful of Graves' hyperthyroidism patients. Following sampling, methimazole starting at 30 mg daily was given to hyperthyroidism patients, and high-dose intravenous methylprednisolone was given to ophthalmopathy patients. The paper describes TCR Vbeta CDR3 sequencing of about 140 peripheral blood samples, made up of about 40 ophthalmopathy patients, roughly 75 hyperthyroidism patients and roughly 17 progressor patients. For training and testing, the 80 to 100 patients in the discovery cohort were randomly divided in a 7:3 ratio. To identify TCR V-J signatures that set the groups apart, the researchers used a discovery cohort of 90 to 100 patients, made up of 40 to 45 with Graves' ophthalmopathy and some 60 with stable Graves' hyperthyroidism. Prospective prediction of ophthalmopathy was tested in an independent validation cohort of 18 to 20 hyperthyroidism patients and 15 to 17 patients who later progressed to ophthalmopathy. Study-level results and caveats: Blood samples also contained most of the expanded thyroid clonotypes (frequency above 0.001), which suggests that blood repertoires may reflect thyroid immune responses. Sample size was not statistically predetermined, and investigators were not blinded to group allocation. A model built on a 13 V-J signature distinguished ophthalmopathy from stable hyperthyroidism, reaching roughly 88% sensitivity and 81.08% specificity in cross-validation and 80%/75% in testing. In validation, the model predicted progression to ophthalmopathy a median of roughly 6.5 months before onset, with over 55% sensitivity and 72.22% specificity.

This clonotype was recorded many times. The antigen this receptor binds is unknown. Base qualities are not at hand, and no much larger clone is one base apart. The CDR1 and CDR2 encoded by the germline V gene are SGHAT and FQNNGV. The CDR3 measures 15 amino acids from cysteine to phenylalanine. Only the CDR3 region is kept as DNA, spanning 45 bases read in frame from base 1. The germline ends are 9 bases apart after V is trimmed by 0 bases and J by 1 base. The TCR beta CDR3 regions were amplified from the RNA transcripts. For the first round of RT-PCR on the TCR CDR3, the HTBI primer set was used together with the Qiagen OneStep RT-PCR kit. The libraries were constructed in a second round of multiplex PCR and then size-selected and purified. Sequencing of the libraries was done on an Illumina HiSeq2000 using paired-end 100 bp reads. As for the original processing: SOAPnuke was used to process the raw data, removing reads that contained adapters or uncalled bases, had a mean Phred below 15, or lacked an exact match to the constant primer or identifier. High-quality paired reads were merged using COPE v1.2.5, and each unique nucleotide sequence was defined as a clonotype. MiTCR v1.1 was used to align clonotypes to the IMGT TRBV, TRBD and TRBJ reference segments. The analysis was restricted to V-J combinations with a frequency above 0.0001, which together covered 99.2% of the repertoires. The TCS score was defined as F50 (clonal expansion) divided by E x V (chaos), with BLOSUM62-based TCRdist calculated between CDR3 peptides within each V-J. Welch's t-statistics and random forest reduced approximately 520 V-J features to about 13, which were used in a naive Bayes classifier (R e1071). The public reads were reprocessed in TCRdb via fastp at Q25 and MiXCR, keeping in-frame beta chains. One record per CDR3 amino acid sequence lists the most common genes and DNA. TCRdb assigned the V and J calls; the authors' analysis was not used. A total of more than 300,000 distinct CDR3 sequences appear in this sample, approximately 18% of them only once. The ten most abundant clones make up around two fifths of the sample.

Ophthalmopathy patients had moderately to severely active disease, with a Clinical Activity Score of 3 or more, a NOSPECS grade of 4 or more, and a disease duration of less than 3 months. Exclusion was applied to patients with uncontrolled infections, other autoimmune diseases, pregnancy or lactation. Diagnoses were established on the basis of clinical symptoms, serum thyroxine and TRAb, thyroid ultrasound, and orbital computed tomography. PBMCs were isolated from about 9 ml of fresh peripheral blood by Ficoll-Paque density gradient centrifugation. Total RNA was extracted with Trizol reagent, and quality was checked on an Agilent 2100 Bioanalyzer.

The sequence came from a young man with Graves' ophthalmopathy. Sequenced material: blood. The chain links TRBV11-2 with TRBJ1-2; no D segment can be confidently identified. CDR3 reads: CASSLEASVNYGYTF. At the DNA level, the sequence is TGTGCCAGCAGCTTAGAGGCCAGCGTTAACTATGGCTACACCTTC.